Included here is one T cell receptor beta chain sequence, with context. Its antigen is not yet known. No much larger clonotype is one base removed from it; base qualities were not supplied. Per the germline V gene, SGHRS is the CDR1 and YFSETQ is the CDR2. The CDR3 has 14 amino acids, counting the end cysteine and phenylalanine. CDR3 DNA is the only sequence kept; it has 42 bases, read in frame from the first base. Germline trimming: 5 bases from V, 1 base from J; junction bases outside gene matches: 2. Receptor amplification or capture employed the immunoSEQ multiplex PCR assay. As stored in TCRdb, this immuneACCESS dataset retains in-frame rearrangements with V and J assigned. A fraction of the clones does not appear; measured against another copy, unresolved V genes explain less than half of the discrepancy, and the remainder lacks a known reason. The sample table lists approximately 94,000 clones, 96% of them with a count of one. The ten largest account for 0.36% of the sample.

The data were obtained in a study of technical replicates of blood from several donors (dated by TCRdb to the late 2010s). The TCR was taken from a human donor in good health. The sequenced sample consisted of T cells isolated from PBMCs. Recombination linked TRBV5-1 to TRBJ2-3; the junction holds 9 bases that match TRBD1. The encoded CDR3 is CASSRDRGTDTQYF. The bases are TGCGCCAGCAGTCGGGACAGGGGCACAGATACGCAGTATTTT.